Following are 28 T cell receptor beta chains from one sample sequenced in a study of blood T cell repertoires in COVID-19. Clones were sequenced by immunoSEQ multiplex PCR, and TCRdb holds only the in-frame ones, with some missing. The sample contains 300,000 to 450,000 clones, around 87% of which appear only once. Sequencing input: PBMCs or T cells enriched from blood (not recorded which). The receptors were gathered from a young man who had recovered from COVID-19.

V gene TRBV5-4 combines with J gene TRBJ1-2, with a possible D match to TRBD1 (5 bases). Trimming stripped 2 bases from V and 3 bases from J, with 11 bases between. The CDR3 runs 14 residues. The germline V gene encodes CDR1 SGHNT and CDR2 YYREEE (reference sequence). CDR3 nucleotide sequence: TGTGCCAGCAGCTTCGACTCGGGGGACTATGGCTACACCTTC. Its translation is CASSFDSGDYGYTF.

On this clone itself: Other DNA variants within this sample encode the same CDR3. V is TRBV14 and J is TRBJ1-1; D gene ambiguous. Germline V lookup: CDR1 SGHDN, CDR2 FVKESK. Trimming shortened V by 0 bases and J by 1 base, and 3 bases separated the two germline ends. This CDR3 contains 13 residues. The CDR3 DNA reads as TGTGCCAGCAGCCAAGATCAGAACACTGAAGCTTTCTTT. Protein: CASSQDQNTEAFF. Filled out from reference TRBV14 and TRBJ1-1, the complete variable domain reads EAGVTQFPSHSVIEKGQTVTLRCDPISGHDNLYWYRRVMGKEIKFLLHFVKESKQDESGMPNNRFLAERTGGTYSTLKVQPAELEDSGVYFCASSQDQNTEAFFGQGTRLTVV.

Here the CDR3 DNA reads TGTGCCAGGGAGGAGTTCAAACCCGGCTACACCTTC. It is translated as CAREEFKPGYTF. This chain links TRBV12-3 or TRBV12-4 with TRBJ1-2, with D hard to call. Trimming stripped 9 bases from V and 8 bases from J, with 16 bases between. This CDR3 comprises 12 residues.

Concerning this clone itself: Given a much more abundant clone one base away, this may be a read error. The gene calls are TRBV7-6 and TRBJ2-1, with TRBD2 matching over 11 bases. V lost 4 bases to trimming and J lost 3 bases; unmatched junction nucleotides: 2. The germline V gene has CDR1 SGHVS and CDR2 FNYEAQ. The CDR3 has 15 residues. CDR3 sequence (DNA): TGTGCCAGCAGCTCCGGGACTAGCGGCTACAATGAGCAGTTCTTC. It translates to CASSSGTSGYNEQFF.

The chain uses TRBV11-2 and TRBJ2-7; D unresolved. This CDR3 has 15 amino acids. Germline V gives CDR1 SGHAT, CDR2 FQNNGV. Trimming removed 5 bases from V and 2 bases from J, with 16 bases in between. CDR3 sequence: CASSRMSAGPYEQYF. CDR3 sequence (DNA): TGTGCCAGCAGCCGCATGAGCGCCGGCCCCTACGAGCAGTACTTC.

This chain uses TRBV7-2 with TRBJ1-2; D might be TRBD1 (5 bases). V dropped 1 base and J dropped 2 bases, with 14 bases sitting between them. The germline V gene encodes CDR1 SGHTA and CDR2 FQGNSA. The CDR3 loop spans 16 amino acids. CDR3 coding DNA: TGTGCCAGCAGCTTAGTATGGGGCAGCGCGAACTATGGCTACACCTTC. This translates into CASSLVWGSANYGYTF.

The chain carries TRBV2 and TRBJ2-3; a weak D match, TRBD1 (6 bases). CDR1 is SNHLY, CDR2 FYNNEI, per germline. Deletions cut 5 bases from V and 1 base from J, with 13 bases between. This CDR3 has 15 residues. The DNA of the CDR3 is TGTGCCAGCAGTCAGCGCAGGGGCCGCACAGATACGCAGTATTTT. It specifies CASSQRRGRTDTQYF. Together with reference TRBV2 and TRBJ2-3, the CDR3 gives the full variable domain: EPEVTQTPSHQVTQMGQEVILRCVPISNHLYFYWYRQILGQKVEFLVSFYNNEISEKSEIFDDQFSVERPDGSNFTLKIRSTKLEDSAMYFCASSQRRGRTDTQYFGPGTRLTVL.

The CDR3 protein is CASSRESDYEQYF. CDR3 coding DNA: TGTGCCAGCAGCCGCGAATCTGACTACGAGCAGTACTTC. The chain uses TRBV3-1 (or the pseudogene TRBV3-2) and TRBJ2-7; D is ambiguous. Trimming removed 4 bases from V and 3 bases from J, with 10 bases in between. The V gene's germline CDR1 is LGHDT and CDR2 YNNKEL (reference sequence). The CDR3 loop spans 13 amino acids.

V gene TRBV9 combines with J gene TRBJ2-2, with 12 nucleotides matching TRBD2. The CDR3 loop spans 16 amino acids. Trimming took 2 bases from V and 7 from J; bases not matched to a gene: 6. Germline assignment: CDR1 SGDLS and CDR2 YYNGEE. The CDR3 reads CASSVLAGGRGGELFF. The CDR3 DNA reads TGTGCCAGCAGCGTCCTAGCGGGGGGGCGCGGCGGGGAGCTGTTTTTT. Full variable domain (remainder filled in from reference TRBV9 and TRBJ2-2): DSGVTQTPKHLITATGQRVTLRCSPRSGDLSVYWYQQSLDQGLQFLIQYYNGEERAKGNILERFSAQQFPDLHSELNLSSLELGDSALYFCASSVLAGGRGGELFFGEGSRLTVL.

The rearrangement links TRBV14 to TRBJ1-6, with D unclear. The ends were cut back, 0 bases at V and 6 bases at J, with 12 bases in the middle. The V gene's germline CDR1 is SGHDN and CDR2 FVKESK. The CDR3 extends over 16 amino acids. CDR3 sequence: CASSQDQASSNSPLHF. CDR3 coding DNA: TGTGCCAGCAGCCAAGATCAGGCCTCCAGTAATTCACCCCTCCACTTT.

This clone was counted a single time. V usage is TRBV5-4 and J usage is TRBJ2-4, with 7 bases lining up with TRBD2. This CDR3 has 14 amino acids. With V trimmed by 3 bases and J by 7 bases, 7 bases remained unmatched. The germline V gene has CDR1 SGHNT and CDR2 YYREEE (reference sequence). As DNA, the CDR3 is TGTGCCAGCAGCTCGGGACTAAAGAAGAACATTCAGTACTTC. Protein sequence: CASSSGLKKNIQYF.

The chain has TRBV7-2 and TRBJ2-1; D possibly corresponds to TRBD1 (5 bases). V gave up 8 bases and J gave up 9 bases, with 14 bases separating them. Germline assignment: CDR1 SGHTA and CDR2 FQGNSA. The CDR3 loop spans 12 amino acids. CDR3 coding DNA: TGTGCCAGCGGCCGACAGTTGACTGAGCAGTTCTTC. This sequence encodes CASGRQLTEQFF.

The chain joins TRBV28 to TRBJ2-2, with TRBD2 identical over 7 bases. This CDR3 contains 14 residues. Germline CDR1 reads MDHEN; CDR2 reads SYDVKM. Trimming cost V 1 base and J 5 bases; bases outside gene matches: 1. This chain's CDR3 is CASSLYGGTGELFF. The CDR3 nucleotides are TGTGCCAGCAGTTTATACGGGGGGACCGGGGAGCTGTTTTTT. Complete variable domain (other parts from reference TRBV28 and TRBJ2-2): DVKVTQSSRYLVKRTGEKVFLECVQDMDHENMFWYRQDPGLGLRLIYFSYDVKMKEKGDIPEGYSVSREKKERFSLILESASTNQTSMYLCASSLYGGTGELFFGEGSRLTVL.

The V and J genes are TRBV5-6 and TRBJ1-4; D might be TRBD1 (6 bases). Germline V gene sequence: CDR1 SGHDT, CDR2 YYEEEE. The CDR3 covers 14 residues. The V and J ends lost 0 bases and 8 bases respectively, with 11 bases between them. CDR3 region: CASSLEGVSEKLFF. The CDR3 bases are TGTGCCAGCAGCTTGGAGGGGGTTAGCGAAAAACTGTTTTTT.

The J gene is TRBJ1-2, the V gene TRBV19; D is possibly TRBD1 (5 bases). The V gene lost 6 bases and the J gene lost 2 bases, with 13 bases spanning the gap. The CDR3 runs to 14 residues. Germline V gene lookup returns CDR1 LNHDA and CDR2 SQIVND (reference sequence). CDR3 nucleotides: TGTGCCAGTAGGCGACAGAGAAGCAACTATGGCTACACCTTC. It is translated as CASRRQRSNYGYTF.

The rearrangement links TRBV27 to TRBJ2-1, with D possibly being TRBD1 (6 bases). Germline CDR1 is MNHEY and CDR2 is SMNVEV (reference sequence). This CDR3 has 16 amino acids. V lost 5 bases to trimming and J lost 1 base, with 15 bases between them. CDR3 sequence: CASSPGDIPSYNEQFF. In DNA, the CDR3 is TGTGCCAGCAGTCCTGGGGACATCCCGTCCTACAATGAGCAGTTCTTC.

The V and J genes are TRBV11-3 and TRBJ2-7; possible D gene TRBD1, 5 bases. Germline values: CDR1 SGHNT, CDR2 YENEEA. This CDR3 has 12 amino acids. V was shortened by 5 bases and J by 2 bases, with 7 bases between the two germline ends. CDR3 protein: CASSRQPYEQYF. In DNA, the CDR3 is TGTGCCAGCAGCCGACAGCCCTACGAGCAGTACTTC.

The V gene is TRBV5-4, the J gene TRBJ2-1, with D possibly TRBD1 on 6 matching bases. Germline CDR1 reads SGHNT; CDR2 reads YYREEE (reference sequence). The CDR3 runs 14 residues. The V end was cut by 1 base, the J end by 8 bases, with 13 bases between. CDR3 amino acids: CASSLTRTGHEQFF. The CDR3 DNA is TGTGCCAGCAGCTTGACTCGTACAGGGCATGAGCAGTTCTTC.

This clone was picked up a small number of times. The chain employs TRBV2 and TRBJ1-2; tentative D call: TRBD1 (5 bases). The germline CDR1 and CDR2 sequences are SNHLY and FYNNEI. The CDR3 length is 15 residues. Trimming shortened V by 3 bases and J by 0 bases, and 11 bases separated the two germline ends. Here the CDR3 reads CASSDWGGANYGYTF. Written as DNA, the CDR3 is TGTGCCAGCAGTGATTGGGGGGGAGCTAACTATGGCTACACCTTC.

This clone was seen a single time. The gene calls are TRBV7-2 and TRBJ2-1; 13 bases line up with TRBD2. The germline V gene encodes CDR1 SGHTA and CDR2 FQGNSA. The ends lost 3 bases at V and 7 bases at J; junction bases unmatched: 3. The CDR3 consists of 15 residues. Here the CDR3 DNA reads TGTGCCAGCAGCTTGGGGACTAGCGGGGTAAATGAGCAGTTCTTC. Its protein product is CASSLGTSGVNEQFF.

The gene calls are TRBV11-2 and TRBJ2-2, with 8 bases lining up with TRBD2. This CDR3 region has 15 residues. The ends lost 4 bases at V and 0 bases at J; junction bases unmatched: 1. Germline V lookup: CDR1 SGHAT, CDR2 FQNNGV. In nucleotides, the CDR3 is TGTGCCAGCAGCTCGACTAGCGCGAACACCGGGGAGCTGTTTTTT. This gives the protein CASSSTSANTGELFF.

In its sample, this clone was seen a few times. This rearrangement joins TRBV7-8 to TRBJ2-1; 8 nucleotides match TRBD2. The CDR3 is 16 amino acids. The V segment lost 7 bases and the J segment 5 bases; nucleotides outside the gene matches: 13. The germline V gene encodes CDR1 SGHVS and CDR2 FQNEAQ. CDR3 nucleotides: TGTGCCAGCACGATCGACAAACTAGCGGCAAACAATGAGCAGTTCTTC. The encoded protein is CASTIDKLAANNEQFF.

This chain uses TRBV7-9 with TRBJ2-2; D ambiguous. CDR1 and CDR2 from the germline V gene are SEHNR and FQNEAQ (reference sequence). The CDR3 has 16 amino acids. V lost 2 bases to trimming and J lost 0 bases, with 10 bases between them. Here the CDR3 reads CASSLYQKPNTGELFF. In DNA form, the CDR3 reads TGTGCCAGCAGCTTATACCAGAAACCGAACACCGGGGAGCTGTTTTTT. Using reference TRBV7-9 and TRBJ2-2 for the parts outside the CDR3, the full variable domain is DTGVSQNPRHKITKRGQNVTFRCDPISEHNRLYWYRQTLGQGPEFLTYFQNEAQLEKSRLLSDRFSAERPKGSFSTLEIQRTEQGDSAMYLCASSLYQKPNTGELFFGEGSRLTVL.

Note on this clone: Other DNA sequences in this sample translate to the same CDR3. The genes are TRBV7-9 and TRBJ2-3; 11 bases align to TRBD2. CDR1 and CDR2 from the germline V gene are SEHNR and FQNEAQ (reference sequence). The trim removed 5 bases at V and 5 bases at J, leaving 3 bases unmatched. The CDR3 spans 14 residues. CDR3 residues: CASSPGLAGDTQYF. Written as DNA, the CDR3 is TGTGCCAGCAGCCCTGGACTAGCGGGAGATACGCAGTATTTT.

This rearrangement joins TRBV6-1 to TRBJ1-2; TRBD1 matches at 7 bases. The V and J ends lost 2 bases and 8 bases, in that order; junction bases with no gene match: 11. The germline gives CDR1 MNHNS, CDR2 SASEGT. This CDR3 has 15 residues. DNA of the CDR3: TGTGCCAGCAGTGAAAGTCACAGGGGAGTGAGAGGCTACACCTTC. As protein: CASSESHRGVRGYTF.

This chain uses TRBV5-1 with TRBJ2-2; no clear D. The germline CDR1 and CDR2 sequences are SGHRS and YFSETQ. The CDR3 has 14 amino acids. With 3 bases removed from V and 4 bases from J, the gap between germline ends came to 10 bases. CDR3 protein: CASSSGRVTGELFF. In nucleotides, the CDR3 is TGCGCCAGCAGCTCTGGTCGGGTCACCGGGGAGCTGTTTTTT.

This clone was observed once. The J gene is TRBJ2-7, the V gene TRBV19; no definite D call. The V and J ends lost 5 bases and 2 bases respectively, with 10 bases between them. The CDR3 has 13 residues. Germline CDR1 is LNHDA and CDR2 is SQIVND (reference sequence). This CDR3 reads CASSLGRTYEQYF. CDR3 nucleotide sequence: TGTGCCAGTAGTCTAGGCAGAACCTACGAGCAGTACTTC.

The rearrangement links TRBV5-1 to TRBJ1-1; D might be TRBD1 (5 bases). Deletions cut 4 bases from V and 2 bases from J, with 18 bases between. The V gene's germline CDR1 is SGHRS and CDR2 YFSETQ. The CDR3 covers 16 residues. CDR3 DNA: TGCGCCAGCAGCCTGGCCGATTTGGGGCCCAACACTGAAGCTTTCTTT. Protein: CASSLADLGPNTEAFF.